This T cell receptor (beta chain) is drawn from a study of T cell responses to AZD1222 COVID-19 vaccine. To note about this clone: Its matching antigen is unknown.

Losses at the gene ends were 4 bases for V and 0 bases for J; bases not matched to a gene: 7. Germline CDR1 and CDR2: LNHDA and SQIVND (reference sequence). The CDR3 has 18 amino acids. Assay used: immunoSEQ multiplex PCR; TCRdb lists only in-frame clones, some missing. The sample contains approximately 150,000 clones, roughly nine tenths of which appear only once. Study-level points and caveats: Mapped onto spike, vaccine-associated CD4 TCRs spanned it and were dominant at 160-218 and 743-854. There were mostly white British donors and more females than males, and clonal diversity was possibly underestimated.

The chain couples TRBV19 to TRBJ2-4, with 12 bases that match TRBD1. The source was peripheral blood, collected on day 0 of AZD1222 vaccination. This receptor was taken from an adult in good health. The CDR3 here is CASSTGTGGEVAKNIQYF. CDR3 nucleotide sequence: TGTGCCAGTAGTACCGGGACAGGGGGCGAGGTAGCCAAAAACATTCAGTACTTC.